The present T cell receptor beta chain was sequenced within a study of CD8 T cells in Susac syndrome. With random hexamers, roughly 0.45 to 1 ug RNA was reverse transcribed. TCRdb independently ran MiXCR on the immunoSEQ multiplex PCR reads; one entry per CDR3 protein. The table lists 200,000 or so distinct CDR3 sequences, roughly 96% of them singletons, with just under 0.095% in the top ten. The germline CDR1 and CDR2 sequences are SGHNT and YENEEA. Trimming removed 3 bases from V and 3 bases from J, with 8 bases in between. The CDR3 consists of 14 residues. The chain has TRBV11-3 and TRBJ2-2; maybe TRBD1 (6 bases). Sequenced input: CD4+ T cells from PBMCs. The receptor comes from a human donor with multiple sclerosis. CDR3 in amino acids: CASSLDRDTGELFF. The CDR3 coding sequence is TGTGCCAGCAGCTTGGACAGAGACACCGGGGAGCTGTTTTTT. Looking up the rest from reference TRBV11-3 and TRBJ2-2 gives the full variable domain: EAGVVQSPRYKIIEKKQPVAFWCNPISGHNTLYWYLQNLGQGPELLIRYENEEAVDDSQLPKDRFSAERLKGVDSTLKIQPAELGDSAVYLCASSLDRDTGELFFGEGSRLTVL.